Listed below are T cell receptor beta chains from one sample, sequenced in a study of cytomegalovirus exposure and HLA in healthy donors. Sequencing was performed with immunoSEQ multiplex PCR; in TCRdb, only in-frame clones are kept and a portion is missing. The sample shows over 150,000 clones, just under 85% of them seen only once. Sequencing was carried out using PBMCs. Receptor source: a girl aged 5-17 years in good health and CMV-seropositive. The CDR3 runs from the conserved cysteine through the conserved F or W. The D gene is left open where the match is weak. Some rows mark clone size as missing; the rest say once, few, many or name a class of expanded clone.

few	TRBJ1-1	-	TRBV5-4	TGTGCCAGCAGCTACCGAATTGGCCAGAACACTGAAGCTTTCTTT	CASSYRIGQNTEAFF
-	TRBJ1-6	-	TRBV18	TGTGCCAGCTCATCAATGGACAGTTTCAATTCACCCCTCCACTTT	CASSSMDSFNSPLHF
-	TRBJ1-1	-	TRBV19	TGTGCCAGTAGTATCGATCTGGGGCCTGGGAACACTGAAGCTTTCTTT	CASSIDLGPGNTEAFF
-	TRBJ2-3	TRBD2	TRBV2	TGTGCCAGCAGTGAACCTCGGACTAGCGGGGGTTACACAGATACGCAGTATTTT	CASSEPRTSGGYTDTQYF
-	TRBJ1-2	-	TRBV7-9	TGTGCCAGCAGCTTAGGTCGACAGAACTATGGCTACACCTTC	CASSLGRQNYGYTF
-	TRBJ2-5	-	TRBV5-4	TGTGCCAGCAGCTCAGACGACAGGAAAGAGACCCAGTACTTC	CASSSDDRKETQYF
-	TRBJ2-1	TRBD2	TRBV5-1	TGCGCCAGCAGCGTTGGGACTAGCAATCGTGAGCAGTTCTTC	CASSVGTSNREQFF
-	TRBJ1-3	-	TRBV19	TGTGCCAGCTCCTTTGTTGGAAACACCATATATTTT	CASSFVGNTIYF
-	TRBJ2-2	TRBD2	TRBV19	TGTGCCAGTAGTTCCGAACTAGCGACTAACACCGGGGAGCTGTTTTTT	CASSSELATNTGELFF
-	TRBJ2-2	TRBD2	TRBV27	TGTGCCAGTACTCCAAGCGGGGTGACCGGGGAGCTGTTTTTT	CASTPSGVTGELFF
-	TRBJ2-2	TRBD2	TRBV6-4	TGTGCCAGCAGAATGACTAGCGGGGGAGACACCGGGGAGCTGTTTTTT	CASRMTSGGDTGELFF
-	TRBJ2-7	TRBD1	TRBV27	TGTGCCAGCAGTTCCCCGTCGACAGGGAAGTTCTACGAGCAGTACTTC	CASSSPSTGKFYEQYF
-	TRBJ2-7	-	TRBV4-1	TGCGCCAGCAGTCCAAGGTCGGGGGCCTACGAGCAGTACTTC	CASSPRSGAYEQYF
-	TRBJ1-4	TRBD1	TRBV30	TGTGCCTGGAGTGTACGAGGGACAGGGGGCAATGAAAAACTGTTTTTT	CAWSVRGTGGNEKLFF
-	TRBJ1-2	TRBD1	TRBV4-1	TGCGCCAGCAGCCAAGCGAGGGCAGGGGGCCTTTTGAACTATGGCTACACCTTC	CASSQARAGGLLNYGYTF
-	TRBJ2-2	TRBD1	TRBV12-5	TGTGCTAGTGGGACAGGGGGCACCGGGGAGCTGTTTTTT	CASGTGGTGELFF
-	TRBJ1-6	TRBD1	TRBV7-3	TGTGCCAGCAGCCTACAGGGGGCGGGCTCACCCCTCCACTTT	CASSLQGAGSPLHF
-	TRBJ1-2	-	TRBV14	TGTGCCAGCAGCCAGTCTACGGTGAGGGGCTACACCTTC	CASSQSTVRGYTF
-	TRBJ1-6	-	TRBV6-1	TGTGCCAGCAGTGAAGCCCCGGGGAGCTCCTATAATTCACCCCTCCACTTT	CASSEAPGSSYNSPLHF
-	TRBJ1-2	TRBD1	TRBV9	TGTGCCAGCAGCGTAGTGGACAGGGGGCCCTATGGCTACACCTTC	CASSVVDRGPYGYTF
-	TRBJ2-1	TRBD1	TRBV27	TGTGCCAGCAGACCAACCGGGACAGGGGTTAATGAGCAGTTCTTC	CASRPTGTGVNEQFF
-	TRBJ2-2	TRBD2	TRBV5-6	TGTGCCAGCGTCTTGAGGACTAGCGGGGGTGGAAGGGAGCTGTTTTTT	CASVLRTSGGGRELFF
-	TRBJ1-1	-	TRBV5-1	TGCGCCAGCAGCTTGGGTCCGGGTTCGGGCACTGAAGCTTTCTTT	CASSLGPGSGTEAFF
-	TRBJ2-7	TRBD2	TRBV6-1	TGTGCCAGCAGTGAAGCTAGCGGGGGGGCCTACGAGCAGTACTTC	CASSEASGGAYEQYF
-	TRBJ2-5	TRBD1	TRBV15	TGTGCCACCAGCAGAACAAGGAACCCAGGGGGCGGCCAAGAGACCCAGTACTTC	CATSRTRNPGGGQETQYF
-	TRBJ1-6	-	TRBV6-5	TGTGCCAGCAGTTACTCGAGCGGGGGGCGGCACTTT	CASSYSSGGRHF
-	TRBJ1-2	TRBD1	TRBV29-1	TGCAGCGTCCGACCTGACAGGGACTATGGCTACACCTTC	CSVRPDRDYGYTF
-	TRBJ1-1	TRBD1	TRBV7-3	TGTGCCAGCAGCGGGACAGGGGGCTATGAAGCTTTCTTT	CASSGTGGYEAFF
-	TRBJ1-1	-	TRBV4-1	TGCGCCAGCAGCCGCTTGGGAGTTGCGGAAGCTTTCTTT	CASSRLGVAEAFF
-	TRBJ2-2	TRBD2	TRBV5-1	TGCGCCAGCAGACTAGCGGGGGGCACCGGGGAGCTGTTTTTT	CASRLAGGTGELFF
-	TRBJ1-2	TRBD1	TRBV5-5	TGTGCCAGCAGCCCAAAACAGGGGAACTATGGCTACACCTTC	CASSPKQGNYGYTF
-	TRBJ1-2	-	TRBV5-1	TGCGCCAGCAGCTTGGATCCAGGTCTCTATGGCTACACCTTC	CASSLDPGLYGYTF
-	TRBJ1-1	-	TRBV27	TGTGCCAGCAGTATTAACAGGGCGGCGAACACTGAAGCTTTCTTT	CASSINRAANTEAFF
-	TRBJ1-2	-	TRBV2	TGTGCCAGCAGTCGTGAGTCAAACTATGGCTACACCTTC	CASSRESNYGYTF
-	TRBJ1-2	-	TRBV29-1	TGCAGCCACTCCCCTCCTGGGCCTGGCTACACCTTC	CSHSPPGPGYTF
-	TRBJ2-2	-	TRBV7-3	TGTGCCAGCACCCCAGGGGTCGGGGAGCTGTTTTTT	CASTPGVGELFF
few	TRBJ2-1	-	TRBV6-6	TGTGCCAGCAGTTACCACGGGACTTACAATGAGCAGTTCTTC	CASSYHGTYNEQFF
few	TRBJ1-2	-	TRBV5-6	TGTGCCAGCAGGTCCAGGGGCCCTAAAATGTATGGCTACACCTTC	CASRSRGPKMYGYTF
-	TRBJ2-5	-	TRBV5-4	TGTGCCAGCAGCCAAGGACAGCTACAAGAGACCCAGTACTTC	CASSQGQLQETQYF
-	TRBJ2-1	TRBD1	TRBV11-3	TGTGCCAGCAGCCCCGGGACAGGGTGGGATGAGCAGTTCTTC	CASSPGTGWDEQFF
-	TRBJ1-6	TRBD1	TRBV5-1	TGCGCCAGCAGCTTGGCCGGGACAGGACGATCACCCCTCCACTTT	CASSLAGTGRSPLHF
-	TRBJ2-3	-	TRBV6-5	TGTGCCAGCAGTTACTCGACTGATAACACAAATACGCAGTATTTT	CASSYSTDNTNTQYF
-	TRBJ2-4	-	TRBV6-1	TGTGCCAGCAGTGAAGGTAGATTTAACATTCAGTACTTC	CASSEGRFNIQYF